This TCR beta chain stems from a study of PD-L1 blockade in urothelial cancer. Overall study: Patients, treated from about 2014 onward, received atezolizumab 1,200 mg intravenously every 3 weeks.

As to time point: pretreatment peripheral blood. Profiling relied on immunoSEQ multiplex PCR, and the TCRdb table lists in-frame clones only, not all of them. Of 15,000 to 20,000 clones in the sample, around nine tenths were seen once. This CDR3 has 14 amino acids. V lost 4 bases to trimming and J lost 2 bases; unmatched junction nucleotides: 3. Germline V gene lookup returns CDR1 SGHVS and CDR2 FNYEAQ. The table lists this clone with a count of one. The J gene is TRBJ2-7, the V gene TRBV7-6; TRBD1 matches at 9 bases. Sample: PBMCs, taken around atezolizumab (anti-PD-L1) treatment. The source is a man between 65 and 85 years old with urothelial cancer. The CDR3 spells CASSSGQGPYEQYF. The CDR3 DNA reads as TGTGCCAGCAGCTCGGGACAGGGACCCTACGAGCAGTACTTC.